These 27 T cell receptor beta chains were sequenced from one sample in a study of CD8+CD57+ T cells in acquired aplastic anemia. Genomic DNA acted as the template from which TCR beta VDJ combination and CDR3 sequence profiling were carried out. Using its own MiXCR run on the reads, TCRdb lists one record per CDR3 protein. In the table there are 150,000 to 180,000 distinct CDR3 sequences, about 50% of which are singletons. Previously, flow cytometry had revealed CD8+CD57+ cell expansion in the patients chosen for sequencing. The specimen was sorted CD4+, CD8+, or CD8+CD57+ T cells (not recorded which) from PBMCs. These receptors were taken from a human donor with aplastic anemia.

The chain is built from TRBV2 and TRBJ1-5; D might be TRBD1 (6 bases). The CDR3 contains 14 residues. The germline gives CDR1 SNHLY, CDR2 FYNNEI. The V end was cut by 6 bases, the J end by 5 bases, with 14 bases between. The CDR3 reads CASRQGREDQPQHF. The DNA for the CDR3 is TGTGCCAGCAGACAGGGCCGCGAGGATCAGCCCCAGCATTTT.

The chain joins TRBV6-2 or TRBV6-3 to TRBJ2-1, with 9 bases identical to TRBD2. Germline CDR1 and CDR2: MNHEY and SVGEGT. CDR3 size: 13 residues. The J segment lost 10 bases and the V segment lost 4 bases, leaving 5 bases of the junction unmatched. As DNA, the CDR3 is TGTGCCAGCAGTTGGACTAGCGTTCAGGAGCAGTTCTTC. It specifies CASSWTSVQEQFF.

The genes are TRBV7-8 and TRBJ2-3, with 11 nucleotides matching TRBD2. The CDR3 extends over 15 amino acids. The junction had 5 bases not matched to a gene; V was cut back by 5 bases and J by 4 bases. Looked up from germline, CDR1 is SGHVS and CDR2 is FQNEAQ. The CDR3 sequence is CASSPQTSGADTQYF. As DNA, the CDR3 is TGTGCCAGCAGCCCACAGACTAGCGGGGCAGATACGCAGTATTTT.

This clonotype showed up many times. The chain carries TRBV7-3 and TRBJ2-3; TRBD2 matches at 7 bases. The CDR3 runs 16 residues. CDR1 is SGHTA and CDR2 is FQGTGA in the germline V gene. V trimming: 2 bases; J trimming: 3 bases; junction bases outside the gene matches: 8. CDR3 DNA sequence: TGTGCCAGCAGCTTAGGTCCCGGCGGGGGAACAGATACGCAGTATTTT. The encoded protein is CASSLGPGGGTDTQYF.

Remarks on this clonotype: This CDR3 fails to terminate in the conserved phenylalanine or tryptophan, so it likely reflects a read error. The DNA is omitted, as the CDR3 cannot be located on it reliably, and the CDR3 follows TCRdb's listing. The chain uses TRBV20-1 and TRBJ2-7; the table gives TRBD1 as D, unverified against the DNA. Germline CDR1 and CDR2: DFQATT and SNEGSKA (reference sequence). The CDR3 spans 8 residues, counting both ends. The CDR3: CSASPGNR.

The CDR3 loop is CAIGQYDTNYGYTF. CDR3 bases: TGTGCCATCGGACAGTATGATACTAACTATGGCTACACCTTC. V is TRBV10-3 and J is TRBJ1-2, with D possibly TRBD1 on 6 matching bases. The V and J ends lost 8 bases and 0 bases respectively, with 13 bases between them. There are 14 residues in the CDR3. CDR1 is ENHRY, CDR2 SYGVKD, per germline.

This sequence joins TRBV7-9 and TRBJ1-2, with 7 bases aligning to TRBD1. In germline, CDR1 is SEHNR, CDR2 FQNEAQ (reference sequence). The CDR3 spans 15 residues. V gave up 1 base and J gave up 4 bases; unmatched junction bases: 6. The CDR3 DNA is TGTGCCAGCAGCTTAGGCGACAGGGTCGGCTATGGCTACACCTTC. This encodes CASSLGDRVGYGYTF. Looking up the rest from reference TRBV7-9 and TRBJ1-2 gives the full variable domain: DTGVSQNPRHKITKRGQNVTFRCDPISEHNRLYWYRQTLGQGPEFLTYFQNEAQLEKSRLLSDRFSAERPKGSFSTLEIQRTEQGDSAMYLCASSLGDRVGYGYTFGSGTRLTVV.

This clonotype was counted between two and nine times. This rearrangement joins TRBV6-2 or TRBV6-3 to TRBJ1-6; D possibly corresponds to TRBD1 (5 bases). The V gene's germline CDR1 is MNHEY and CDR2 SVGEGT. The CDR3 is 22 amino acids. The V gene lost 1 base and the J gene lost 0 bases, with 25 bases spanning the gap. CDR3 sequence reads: CASSYLRGEPGRTSSYNSPLHF. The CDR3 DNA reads TGTGCCAGCAGTTACTTGCGGGGAGAGCCGGGACGTACGAGCTCCTATAATTCACCCCTCCACTTT.

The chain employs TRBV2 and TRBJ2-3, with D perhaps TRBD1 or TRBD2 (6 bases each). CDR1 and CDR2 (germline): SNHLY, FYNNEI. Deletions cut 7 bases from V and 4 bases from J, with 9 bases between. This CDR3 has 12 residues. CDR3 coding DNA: TGTGCCAGCAACGGGGGCCCAGATACGCAGTATTTT. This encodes CASNGGPDTQYF.

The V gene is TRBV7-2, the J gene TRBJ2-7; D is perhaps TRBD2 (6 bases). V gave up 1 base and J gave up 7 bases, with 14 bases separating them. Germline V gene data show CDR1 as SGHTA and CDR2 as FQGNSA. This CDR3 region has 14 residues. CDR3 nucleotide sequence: TGTGCCAGCAGCTTAGGGGGCTTGGGGAGGGAGCAGTACTTC. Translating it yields CASSLGGLGREQYF. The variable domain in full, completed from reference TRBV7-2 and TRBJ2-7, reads GAGVSQSPSNKVTEKGKDVELRCDPISGHTALYWYRQSLGQGLEFLIYFQGNSAPDKSGLPSDRFSAERTGGSVSTLTIQRTQQEDSAVYLCASSLGGLGREQYFGPGTRLTVT.

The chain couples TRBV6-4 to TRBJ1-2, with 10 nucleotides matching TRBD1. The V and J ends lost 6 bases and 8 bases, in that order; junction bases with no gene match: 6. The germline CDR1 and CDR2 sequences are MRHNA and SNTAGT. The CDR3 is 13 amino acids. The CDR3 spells CASSPDRGQGYTF. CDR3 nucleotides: TGTGCCAGCAGCCCCGACAGGGGGCAGGGCTACACCTTC.

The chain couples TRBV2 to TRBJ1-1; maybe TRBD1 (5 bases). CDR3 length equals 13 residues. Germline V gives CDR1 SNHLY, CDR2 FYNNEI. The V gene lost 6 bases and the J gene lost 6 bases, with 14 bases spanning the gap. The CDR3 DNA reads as TGTGCCAGCAGCTTCTCAGGGTTACCTGAAGCTTTCTTT. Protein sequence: CASSFSGLPEAFF.

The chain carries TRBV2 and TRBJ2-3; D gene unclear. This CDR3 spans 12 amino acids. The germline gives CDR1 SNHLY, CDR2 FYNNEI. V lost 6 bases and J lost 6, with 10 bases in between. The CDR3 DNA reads TGTGCCAGCAGCGCTGTCATGGATACGCAGTATTTT. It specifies CASSAVMDTQYF.

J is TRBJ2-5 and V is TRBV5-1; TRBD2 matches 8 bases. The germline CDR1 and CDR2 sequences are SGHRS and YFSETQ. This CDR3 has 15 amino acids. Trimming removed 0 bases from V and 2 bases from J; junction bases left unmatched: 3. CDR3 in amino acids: CASSLEGLDQETQYF. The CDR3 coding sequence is TGCGCCAGCAGCTTGGAGGGACTAGATCAAGAGACCCAGTACTTC.

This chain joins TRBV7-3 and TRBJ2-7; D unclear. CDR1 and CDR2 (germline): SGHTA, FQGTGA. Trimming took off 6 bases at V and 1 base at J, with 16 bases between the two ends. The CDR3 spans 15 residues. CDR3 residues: CASSGWGSTSYEQYF. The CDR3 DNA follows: TGTGCCAGCAGTGGGTGGGGTAGTACGTCCTACGAGCAGTACTTC.

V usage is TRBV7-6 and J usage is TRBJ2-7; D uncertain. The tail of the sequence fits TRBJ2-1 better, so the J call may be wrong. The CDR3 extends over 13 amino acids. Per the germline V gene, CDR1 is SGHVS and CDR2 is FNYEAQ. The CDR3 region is CASSSLAHNEQFF. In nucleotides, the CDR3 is TGTGCCAGCAGCTCCTTAGCACACAATGAGCAGTTCTTC.

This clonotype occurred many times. The CDR3 DNA is TGTGCCAGCAGTTTAGCCGGGGGACAACGTTTTAGCAATCAGCCCCAGCATTTT. Protein product: CASSLAGGQRFSNQPQHF. The chain has TRBV12-3 or TRBV12-4 and TRBJ1-5, with a weak D call TRBD1 (6 bases). V was cut by 0 bases and J by 0 bases, with 15 bases left in between. The CDR3 consists of 18 residues.

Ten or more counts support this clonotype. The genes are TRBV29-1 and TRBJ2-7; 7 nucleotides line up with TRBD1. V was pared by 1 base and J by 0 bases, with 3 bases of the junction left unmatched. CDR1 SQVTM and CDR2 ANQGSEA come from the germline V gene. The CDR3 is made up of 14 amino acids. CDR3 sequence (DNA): TGCAGCGTTGAAGCCCGGGACAGCTCCTACGAGCAGTACTTC. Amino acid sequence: CSVEARDSSYEQYF.

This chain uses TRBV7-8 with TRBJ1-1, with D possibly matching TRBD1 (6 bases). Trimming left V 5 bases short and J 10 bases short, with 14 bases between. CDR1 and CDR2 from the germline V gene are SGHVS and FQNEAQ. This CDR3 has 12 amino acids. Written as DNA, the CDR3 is TGTGCCAGCAGCCCATCTGTCAGGGGAGCTTTCTTT. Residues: CASSPSVRGAFF.

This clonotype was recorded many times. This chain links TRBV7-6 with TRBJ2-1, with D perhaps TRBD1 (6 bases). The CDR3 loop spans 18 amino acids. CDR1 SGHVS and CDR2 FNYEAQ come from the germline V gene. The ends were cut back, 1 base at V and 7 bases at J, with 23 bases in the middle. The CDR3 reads CASSLGYSVRGAWNEQFF. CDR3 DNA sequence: TGTGCCAGCAGCTTAGGCTACTCCGTCAGGGGTGCGTGGAATGAGCAGTTCTTC.

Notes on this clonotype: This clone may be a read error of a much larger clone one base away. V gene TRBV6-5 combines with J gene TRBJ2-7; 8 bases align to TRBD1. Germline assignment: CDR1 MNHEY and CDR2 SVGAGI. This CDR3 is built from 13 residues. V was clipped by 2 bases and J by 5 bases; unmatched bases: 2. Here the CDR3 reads CASSYDRGDEQYF. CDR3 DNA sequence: TGTGCCAGCAGTTACGACAGGGGTGACGAGCAGTACTTC.

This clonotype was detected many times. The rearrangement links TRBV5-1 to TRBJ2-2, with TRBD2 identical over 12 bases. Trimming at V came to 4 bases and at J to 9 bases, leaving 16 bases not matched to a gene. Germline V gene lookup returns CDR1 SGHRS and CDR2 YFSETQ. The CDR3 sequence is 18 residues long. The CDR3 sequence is CASSPVTSGGQVVRELFF. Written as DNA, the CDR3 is TGCGCCAGCAGCCCCGTGACTAGCGGGGGCCAAGTGGTTCGGGAGCTGTTTTTT.

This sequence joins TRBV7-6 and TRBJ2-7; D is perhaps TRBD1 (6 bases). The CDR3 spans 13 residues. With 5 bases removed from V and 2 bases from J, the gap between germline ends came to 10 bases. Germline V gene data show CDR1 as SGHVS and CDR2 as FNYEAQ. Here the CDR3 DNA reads TGTGCCAGCAGCCGGGACATTCCCTACGAGCAGTACTTC. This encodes CASSRDIPYEQYF.

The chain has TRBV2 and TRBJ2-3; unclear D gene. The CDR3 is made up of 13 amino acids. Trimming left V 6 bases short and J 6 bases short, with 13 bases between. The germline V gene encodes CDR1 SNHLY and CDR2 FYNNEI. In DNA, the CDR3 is TGTGCCAGCAGCTCCACTTGGGGTGATACGCAGTATTTT. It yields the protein CASSSTWGDTQYF.

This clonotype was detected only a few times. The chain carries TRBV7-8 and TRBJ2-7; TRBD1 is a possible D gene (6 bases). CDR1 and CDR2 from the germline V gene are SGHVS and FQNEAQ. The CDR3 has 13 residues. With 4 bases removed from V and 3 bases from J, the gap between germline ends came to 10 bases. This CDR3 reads CASSSNRDYEQYF. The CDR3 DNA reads TGTGCCAGCAGCTCCAACAGGGACTACGAGCAGTACTTC.

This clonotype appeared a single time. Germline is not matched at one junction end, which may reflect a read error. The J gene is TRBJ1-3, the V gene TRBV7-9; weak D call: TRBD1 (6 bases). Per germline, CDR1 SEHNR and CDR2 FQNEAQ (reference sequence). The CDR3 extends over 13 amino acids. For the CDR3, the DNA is TGTGCCAGCAGCCGGGGGCGTGGAGACACCATATATTTT. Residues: CASSRGRGDTIYF.

The CDR3 protein is CASSPGQGAPAFF. The CDR3 coding sequence is TGTGCCAGCAGCCCGGGACAGGGGGCGCCGGCTTTCTTT. J is TRBJ1-1 and V is TRBV3-1; 12 positions agree with TRBD1. This CDR3 is 13 amino acids long. The germline V gene encodes CDR1 LGHDT and CDR2 YNNKEL (reference sequence). The V segment lost 4 bases and the J segment 11 bases; nucleotides outside the gene matches: 5.